This T cell receptor beta chain is drawn from a study of blood T cell repertoires in COVID-19. The overall study: The United States, Italy and Spain supplied acute and convalescent COVID-19 samples. Sources were T cells, B-cell-depleted T cells, or PBMCs; the material itself was cDNA or gDNA.

In germline, CDR1 is MNHNS, CDR2 SASEGT. The CDR3 loop spans 16 amino acids. V lost 1 base and J lost 2, with 12 bases in between. In the authors' workflow: Reference gene primer amplification gave estimated nucleated cell counts. Clones were read by immunoSEQ multiplex PCR, and TCRdb kept only the in-frame ones, dropping some. Clone size and V and J calls were adopted from that table, with D and trimming inferred from the DNA. Altogether over 140,000 clones are present, roughly 80% being singletons, with the ten largest covering approximately 9%. The receptor's source is a woman aged 45-65 years with active or convalescent COVID-19. J is TRBJ1-5 and V is TRBV6-1; D might be TRBD1 (5 bases). The sequenced sample was peripheral blood. The CDR3 DNA reads TGTGCCAGCAGTGAAGGAGCGGGGACGGGCAATCAGCCCCAGCATTTT. It encodes CASSEGAGTGNQPQHF.